This T cell receptor beta chain was documented in a study of T-cell memory formation after mild COVID-19. Libraries for TCRalpha and TCRbeta carried sample barcodes and unique molecular identifiers via 5'RACE. Each CDR3 protein gets one entry after TCRdb re-called the 5' RACE reads with MiXCR. The table lists 140,000 or so distinct CDR3 sequences, 14% to 15% of them singletons. The study's findings and limits: Researchers report contracting CD4+ clones mostly in CM and EM, with CD8+ clones in EMRA. Contracting clones, day 15 to 85, had balanced CD4/CD8, and later expanders favored CD4+.

As to this clonotype: As yet, its antigen is unknown.

V was cut by 10 bases and J by 5 bases, with 14 bases left in between. This CDR3 has 12 residues. The genes are TRBV12-3 or TRBV12-4 and TRBJ1-2; D possibly corresponds to TRBD1 (5 bases). This clonotype was obtained from an adult woman who had mild COVID-19 (a few samples of this study predate the infection). Cell type and time point are not known. Sequencing used PBMCs or a T cell subset sorted from them (not recorded which). CDR3 DNA sequence: TGTGCCACCGCAGAGGGGTTGTATGGCTACACCTTC. Residues: CATAEGLYGYTF.